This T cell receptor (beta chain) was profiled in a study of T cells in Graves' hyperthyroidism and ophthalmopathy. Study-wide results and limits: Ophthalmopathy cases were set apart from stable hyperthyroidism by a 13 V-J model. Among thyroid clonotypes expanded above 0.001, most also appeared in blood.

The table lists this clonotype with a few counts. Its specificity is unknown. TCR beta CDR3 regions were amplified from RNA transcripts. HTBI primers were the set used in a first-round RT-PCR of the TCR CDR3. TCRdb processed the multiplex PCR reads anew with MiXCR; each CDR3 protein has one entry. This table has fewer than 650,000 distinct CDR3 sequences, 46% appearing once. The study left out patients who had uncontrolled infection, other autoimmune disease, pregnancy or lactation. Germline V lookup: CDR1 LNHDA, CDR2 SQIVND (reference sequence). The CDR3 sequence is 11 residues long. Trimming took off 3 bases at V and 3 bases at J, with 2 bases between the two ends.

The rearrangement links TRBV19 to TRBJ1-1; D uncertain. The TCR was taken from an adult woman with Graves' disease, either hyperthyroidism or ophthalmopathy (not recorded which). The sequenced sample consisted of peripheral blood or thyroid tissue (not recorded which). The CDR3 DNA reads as TGTGCCAGTAGTATGGACACTGAAGCTTTCTTT. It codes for CASSMDTEAFF.